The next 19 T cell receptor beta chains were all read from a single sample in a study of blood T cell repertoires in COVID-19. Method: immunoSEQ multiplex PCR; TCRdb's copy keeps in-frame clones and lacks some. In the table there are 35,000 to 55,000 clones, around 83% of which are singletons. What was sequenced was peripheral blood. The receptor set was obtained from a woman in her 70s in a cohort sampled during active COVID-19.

CDR3 protein: CASTSTGVVETQYF. The CDR3 DNA follows: TGTGCCAGCACCAGCACAGGGGTTGTGGAGACCCAGTACTTC. This sequence joins TRBV2 and TRBJ2-5; 7 nucleotides align to TRBD1. The CDR3 extends over 14 amino acids. After removal of 7 bases from V and 5 bases from J, the junction contained 10 bases not matched to a gene. Germline V gives CDR1 SNHLY, CDR2 FYNNEI. The whole variable domain, filled in from reference TRBV2 and TRBJ2-5, reads EPEVTQTPSHQVTQMGQEVILRCVPISNHLYFYWYRQILGQKVEFLVSFYNNEISEKSEIFDDQFSVERPDGSNFTLKIRSTKLEDSAMYFCASTSTGVVETQYFGPGTRLLVL.

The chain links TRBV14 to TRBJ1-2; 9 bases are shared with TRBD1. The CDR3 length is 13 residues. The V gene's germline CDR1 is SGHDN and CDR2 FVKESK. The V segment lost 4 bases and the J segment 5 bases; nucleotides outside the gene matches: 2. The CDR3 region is CASSPGQGYGYTF. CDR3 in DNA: TGTGCCAGCAGCCCGGGACAGGGTTATGGCTACACCTTC.

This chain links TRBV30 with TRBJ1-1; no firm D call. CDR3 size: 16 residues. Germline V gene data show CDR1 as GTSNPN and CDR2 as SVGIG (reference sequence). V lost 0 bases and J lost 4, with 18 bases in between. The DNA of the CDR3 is TGTGCCTGGAGTGTACCATATTTCGGGGTGGGCACTGAAGCTTTCTTT. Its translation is CAWSVPYFGVGTEAFF.

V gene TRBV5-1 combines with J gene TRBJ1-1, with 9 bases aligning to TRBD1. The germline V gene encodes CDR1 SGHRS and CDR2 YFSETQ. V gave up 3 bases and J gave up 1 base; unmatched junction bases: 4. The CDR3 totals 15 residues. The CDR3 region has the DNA TGCGCCAGCAGCTGGGGGGACAGGGAGAACACTGAAGCTTTCTTT. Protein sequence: CASSWGDRENTEAFF.

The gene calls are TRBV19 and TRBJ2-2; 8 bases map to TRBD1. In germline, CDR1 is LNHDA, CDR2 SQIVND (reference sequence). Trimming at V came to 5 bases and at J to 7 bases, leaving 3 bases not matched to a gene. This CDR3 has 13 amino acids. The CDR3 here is CASSVDRGGELFF. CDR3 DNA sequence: TGTGCCAGTAGTGTCGACAGGGGCGGGGAGCTGTTTTTT.

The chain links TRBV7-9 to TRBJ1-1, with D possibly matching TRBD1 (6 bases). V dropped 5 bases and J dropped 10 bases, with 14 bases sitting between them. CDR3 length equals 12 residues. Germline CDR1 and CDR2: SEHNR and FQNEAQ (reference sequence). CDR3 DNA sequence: TGTGCCAGCAGCGAACAGGGTATTGGAGCTTTCTTT. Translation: CASSEQGIGAFF.

CDR3 nucleotides: TGTGCCAGCAGTTTAATGCGGCCCTCGACCCAGCATTTT. Protein product: CASSLMRPSTQHF. This chain connects TRBV28 to TRBJ1-5; no clear D. There are 13 residues in the CDR3. Germline V lookup: CDR1 MDHEN, CDR2 SYDVKM. The V and J ends lost 2 bases and 11 bases respectively, with 13 bases between them.

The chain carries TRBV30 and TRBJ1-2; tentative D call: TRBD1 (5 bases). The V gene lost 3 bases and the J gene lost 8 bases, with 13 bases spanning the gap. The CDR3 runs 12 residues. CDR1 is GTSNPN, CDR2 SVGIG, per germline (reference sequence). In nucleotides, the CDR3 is TGTGCCTGGAGGTGGGGAAGGGGAGGCTACACCTTC. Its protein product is CAWRWGRGGYTF.

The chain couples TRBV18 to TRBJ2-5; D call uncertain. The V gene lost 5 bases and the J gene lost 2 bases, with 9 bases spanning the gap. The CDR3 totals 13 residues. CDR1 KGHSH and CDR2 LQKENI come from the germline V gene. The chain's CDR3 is CASSSSFQETQYF. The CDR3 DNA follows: TGTGCCAGCTCATCCAGTTTTCAAGAGACCCAGTACTTC.

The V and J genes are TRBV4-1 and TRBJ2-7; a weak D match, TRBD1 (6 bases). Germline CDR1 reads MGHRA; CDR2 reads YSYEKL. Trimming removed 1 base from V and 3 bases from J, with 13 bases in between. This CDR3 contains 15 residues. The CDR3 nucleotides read TGCGCCAGCAGCCAAGTTCCAGGGGATATCTACGAGCAGTACTTC. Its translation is CASSQVPGDIYEQYF.

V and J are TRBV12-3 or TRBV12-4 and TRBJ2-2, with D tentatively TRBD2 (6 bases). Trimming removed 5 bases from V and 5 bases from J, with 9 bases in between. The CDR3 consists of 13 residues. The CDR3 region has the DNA TGTGCCAGCAGTCGAAGCGGGACCGGGGAGCTGTTTTTT. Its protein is CASSRSGTGELFF.

CDR3 sequence reads: CASSAVSGTSYEQYF. The CDR3 DNA is TGTGCCAGCAGCGCGGTTAGCGGGACCTCCTACGAGCAGTACTTC. V and J are TRBV7-8 and TRBJ2-7; 8 nucleotides line up with TRBD2. Trimming took 5 bases from V and 0 from J; bases not matched to a gene: 6. The length of the CDR3 is 15 residues. Looked up from germline, CDR1 is SGHVS and CDR2 is FQNEAQ.

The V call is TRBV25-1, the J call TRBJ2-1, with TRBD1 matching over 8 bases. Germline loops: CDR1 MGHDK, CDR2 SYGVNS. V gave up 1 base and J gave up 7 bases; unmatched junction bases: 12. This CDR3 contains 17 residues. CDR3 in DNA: TGTGCCAGCAGTGAATCCATAAGGACAGGGAATCCAAATGAGCAGTTCTTC. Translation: CASSESIRTGNPNEQFF.

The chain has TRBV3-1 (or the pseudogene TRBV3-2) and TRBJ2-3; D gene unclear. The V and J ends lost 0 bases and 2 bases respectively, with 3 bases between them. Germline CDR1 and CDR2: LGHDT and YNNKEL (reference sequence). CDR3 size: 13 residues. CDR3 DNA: TGTGCCAGCAGCCAAGATTACACAGATACGCAGTATTTT. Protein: CASSQDYTDTQYF.

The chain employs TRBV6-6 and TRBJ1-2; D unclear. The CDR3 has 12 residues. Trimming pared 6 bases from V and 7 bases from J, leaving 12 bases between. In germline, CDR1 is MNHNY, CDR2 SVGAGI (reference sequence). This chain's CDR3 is CASSPFGGGYTF. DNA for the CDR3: TGTGCCAGCAGCCCCTTTGGAGGTGGCTACACCTTC.

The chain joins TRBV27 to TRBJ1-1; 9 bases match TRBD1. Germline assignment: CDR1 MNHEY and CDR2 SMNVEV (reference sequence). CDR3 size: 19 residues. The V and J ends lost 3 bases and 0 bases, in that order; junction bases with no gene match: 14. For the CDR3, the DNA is TGTGCCAGCAGTTTCGACGTTCCCGGGGACAGGGCACTGAACACTGAAGCTTTCTTT. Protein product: CASSFDVPGDRALNTEAFF.

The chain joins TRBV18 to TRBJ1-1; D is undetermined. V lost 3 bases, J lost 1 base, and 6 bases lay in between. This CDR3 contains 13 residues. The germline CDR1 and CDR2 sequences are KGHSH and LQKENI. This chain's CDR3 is CASSPRRNTEAFF. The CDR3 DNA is TGTGCCAGCTCACCGCGGAGGAACACTGAAGCTTTCTTT.

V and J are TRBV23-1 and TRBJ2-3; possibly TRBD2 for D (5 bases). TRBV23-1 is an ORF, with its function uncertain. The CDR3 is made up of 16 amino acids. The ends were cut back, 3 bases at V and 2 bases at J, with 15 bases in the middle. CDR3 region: CASSQKADLSTDTQYF. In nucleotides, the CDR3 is TGCGCCAGCAGTCAGAAAGCGGATCTCTCCACAGATACGCAGTATTTT.

The CDR3 loop reads CASSLSMAGVAKNIQYF. CDR3 sequence (DNA): TGTGCCAGCAGTTTAAGTATGGCAGGGGTAGCCAAAAACATTCAGTACTTC. The chain is built from TRBV28 and TRBJ2-4; tentative D call: TRBD1 (6 bases). In germline, CDR1 is MDHEN, CDR2 SYDVKM. V lost 2 bases, J lost 0 bases, and 14 bases lay in between. The CDR3 spans 17 residues. Looking up the rest from reference TRBV28 and TRBJ2-4 gives the full variable domain: DVKVTQSSRYLVKRTGEKVFLECVQDMDHENMFWYRQDPGLGLRLIYFSYDVKMKEKGDIPEGYSVSREKKERFSLILESASTNQTSMYLCASSLSMAGVAKNIQYFGAGTRLSVL.